This T cell receptor beta chain was captured by sequencing in a study of monozygotic twins with inflammatory bowel disease. Study-level points and caveats: Neither one strong signal nor one clonotype associated with IBD was supported.

About this clonotype: Its specificity is not known.

TCRdb reprocessed the 5' RACE reads; each CDR3 protein has one entry and no DNA is given. Recorded here are roughly 320,000 distinct CDR3 sequences; the top ten clones represent 5.6%. CDR1 and CDR2 (germline): KGHSH, LQKENI. The length of the CDR3 is 16 residues. The chain is built from TRBV18 and TRBJ2-7; the TCRdb call, TRBD1, lacks DNA for checking. Sequenced: blood. This clonotype originated in a human donor with ulcerative colitis or Crohn's disease, or a healthy co-twin of an affected twin (not recorded which). The CDR3 protein is CASSPKQGSGTYEQYF.